This TCR beta chain was captured by sequencing in a study of blood T cells in healthy people across ages. A J-beta primer mix and a sample-barcoded 5' primer were used in a second PCR of roughly 7 to 12 cycles. TCRdb itself ran the 5' RACE reads through MiXCR, one entry per CDR3 protein. The data show approximately 880,000 distinct CDR3 sequences, 45% to 50% seen once. The germline CDR1 and CDR2 sequences are SGDLS and YYNGEE. The CDR3 has 11 amino acids. V lost 3 bases and J 10 bases, leaving 8 bases between the germline ends. Source material: blood. The chain combines TRBV9 with TRBJ2-1; D uncertain. This TCR derives from a man aged 30 to 39 in good health. This chain's CDR3 is CASSEAVEQFF. The CDR3 nucleotides are TGTGCCAGCAGCGAGGCAGTGGAGCAGTTCTTC.